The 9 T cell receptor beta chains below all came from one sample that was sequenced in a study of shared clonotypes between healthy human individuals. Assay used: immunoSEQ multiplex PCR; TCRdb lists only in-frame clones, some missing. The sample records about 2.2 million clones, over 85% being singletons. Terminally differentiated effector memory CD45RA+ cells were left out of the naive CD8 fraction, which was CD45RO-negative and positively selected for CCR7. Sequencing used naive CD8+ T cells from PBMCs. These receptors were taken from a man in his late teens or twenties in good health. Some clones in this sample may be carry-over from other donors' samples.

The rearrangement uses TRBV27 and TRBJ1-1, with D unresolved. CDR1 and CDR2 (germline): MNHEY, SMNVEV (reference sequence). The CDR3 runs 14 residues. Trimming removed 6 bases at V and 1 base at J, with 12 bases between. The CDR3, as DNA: TGTGCCAGCAGGGACCCTACCTGGAACACTGAAGCTTTCTTT. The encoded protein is CASRDPTWNTEAFF.

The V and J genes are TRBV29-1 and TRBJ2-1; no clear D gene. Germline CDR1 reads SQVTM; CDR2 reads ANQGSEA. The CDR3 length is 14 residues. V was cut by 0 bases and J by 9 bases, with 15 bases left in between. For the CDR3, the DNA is TGCAGCGTTGAAGATCTTAACCCGAGGAGTGAGCAGTTCTTC. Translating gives CSVEDLNPRSEQFF.

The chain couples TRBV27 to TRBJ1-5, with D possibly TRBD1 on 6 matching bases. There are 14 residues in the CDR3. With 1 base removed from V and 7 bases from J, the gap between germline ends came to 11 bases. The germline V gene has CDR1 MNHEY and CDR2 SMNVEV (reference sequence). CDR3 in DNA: TGTGCCAGCAGTTTATGGGCAGGGGCACAGCCCCAGCATTTT. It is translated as CASSLWAGAQPQHF.

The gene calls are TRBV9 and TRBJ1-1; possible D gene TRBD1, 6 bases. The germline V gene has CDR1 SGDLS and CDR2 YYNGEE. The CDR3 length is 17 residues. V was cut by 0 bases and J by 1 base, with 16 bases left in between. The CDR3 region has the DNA TGTGCCAGCAGCGTAGACCCGGGGGCGGAATGGAACACTGAAGCTTTCTTT. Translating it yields CASSVDPGAEWNTEAFF.

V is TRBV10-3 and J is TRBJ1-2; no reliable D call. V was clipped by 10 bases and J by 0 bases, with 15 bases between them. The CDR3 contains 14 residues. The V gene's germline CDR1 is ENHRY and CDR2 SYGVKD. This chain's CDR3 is CATEDGMTNYGYTF. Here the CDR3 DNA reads TGTGCCACCGAGGACGGAATGACTAACTATGGCTACACCTTC.

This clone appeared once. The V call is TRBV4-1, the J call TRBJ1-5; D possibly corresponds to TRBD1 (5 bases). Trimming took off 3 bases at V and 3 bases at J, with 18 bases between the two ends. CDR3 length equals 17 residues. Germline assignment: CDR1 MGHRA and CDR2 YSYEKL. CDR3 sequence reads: CASSQGLGVGANQPQHF. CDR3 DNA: TGCGCCAGCAGCCAGGGGTTAGGGGTCGGAGCCAATCAGCCCCAGCATTTT.

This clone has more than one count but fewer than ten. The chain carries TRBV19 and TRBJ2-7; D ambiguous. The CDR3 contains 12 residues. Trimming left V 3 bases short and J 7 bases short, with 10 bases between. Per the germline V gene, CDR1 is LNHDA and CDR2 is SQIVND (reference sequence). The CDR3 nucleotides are TGTGCCAGTAGTATGTGGTCCGGAGAGCAGTACTTC. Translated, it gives CASSMWSGEQYF.

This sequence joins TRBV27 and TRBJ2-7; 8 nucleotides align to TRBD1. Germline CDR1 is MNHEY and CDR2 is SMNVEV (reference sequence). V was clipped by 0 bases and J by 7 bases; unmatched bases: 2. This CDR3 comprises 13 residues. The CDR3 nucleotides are TGTGCCAGCAGTTTATCCCGGACAGGGGAGCAGTACTTC. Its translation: CASSLSRTGEQYF.

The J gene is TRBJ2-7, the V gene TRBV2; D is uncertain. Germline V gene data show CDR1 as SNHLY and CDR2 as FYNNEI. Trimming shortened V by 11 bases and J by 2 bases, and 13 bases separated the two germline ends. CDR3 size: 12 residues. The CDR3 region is CASSSQTYEQYF. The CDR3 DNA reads TGTGCCTCCTCGTCTCAGACCTACGAGCAGTACTTC.